This T cell receptor beta chain appears in the sequencing data of a study of cytomegalovirus exposure and HLA in healthy donors. General study results and limits: Within the data, a cluster of highly shared sequence variants was likely a sequencing artifact.

CDR3 length: 17 residues. Germline values: CDR1 SEHNR, CDR2 FQNEAQ (reference sequence). Trimming stripped 1 base from V and 0 bases from J, with 14 bases between. The primer mix had 60 Vbeta and 13 Jbeta primers. The repertoire was sequenced with immunoSEQ multiplex PCR; TCRdb's copy has only in-frame clones and lacks some. The table shows 150,000 or so clones, with over 60% occurring only once. In the case of this clone: Its target is not known.

The specimen was PBMCs. This TCR derives from a male donor in good health and CMV-seronegative. The chain employs TRBV7-9 and TRBJ2-3; a possible D gene is TRBD1 (6 bases). For the CDR3, the DNA is TGTGCCAGCAGCTTAGGGTATCGACAGGCTAGCACAGATACGCAGTATTTT. It translates to CASSLGYRQASTDTQYF.